This is a list of T cell receptor beta chains from one sample in a study of shared clonotypes between healthy human individuals. Repertoires were generated with immunoSEQ multiplex PCR, while TCRdb's copy carries only in-frame clones and drops some. The sample shows about 2.3 million clones, more than 85% of them seen only once. Sample: naive CD4+ T cells from PBMCs. The receptor source for this set is a man between 18 and 35 years old in good health. Some clones in this sample may be carry-over from other donors' samples. Each CDR3 is given with its conserved first and last residue. The order of the fields is J gene, V gene, D gene, CDR3 DNA, CDR3 protein. D genes are given only for firm matches.

>TRBJ1-6|TRBV25-1|-
TGTGCCAGCAGTGAAGCAGGGTATAATTCACCCCTCCACTTT
CASSEAGYNSPLHF
>TRBJ2-4|TRBV7-2|TRBD2
TGTGCCAGCAGCCGCCGGGAGGGCGGGAACATTCAGTACTTC
CASSRREGGNIQYF
>TRBJ2-5|TRBV5-1|-
TGCGCCAGCAGCTTGGAACCAATCCCGGCGGAGACCCAGTACTTC
CASSLEPIPAETQYF
>TRBJ2-3|TRBV7-2|-
TGTGCCAGCAGCTTAGCGGGAAGCCCCACAGATACGCAGTATTTT
CASSLAGSPTDTQYF
>TRBJ1-4|TRBV7-9|TRBD1
TGTGCCAGCAGCCGAACACAGGGGCCTAATGAAAAACTGTTTTTT
CASSRTQGPNEKLFF
>TRBJ2-2|TRBV27|-
TGTGCCAGCAGTTCCCGCGCAGGGGCTAACACCGGGGAGCTGTTTTTT
CASSSRAGANTGELFF
>TRBJ2-1|TRBV7-2|TRBD2
TGTGCCAGCGAGGGACTAGCGGGAGGGACTGAGCAGTTCTTC
CASEGLAGGTEQFF
>TRBJ2-3|TRBV6-1|-
TGTGCCAGCAGGGAGCGGGATACGCAGTATTTT
CASRERDTQYF
>TRBJ1-2|TRBV19|-
TGTGCCAGTAGCGCGGACGGAGTTAACTATGGCTACACCTTC
CASSADGVNYGYTF
>TRBJ2-7|TRBV2|TRBD1
TGTGCCAGCAGTGGGGACAGGGGAATTTACGAGCAGTACTTC
CASSGDRGIYEQYF
>TRBJ1-1|TRBV6-6|-
TGTGCCAGCAGTTACGGGGCCAGAAACACTGAAGCTTTCTTT
CASSYGARNTEAFF
>TRBJ1-5|TRBV6-1|-
TGTGCCAGCAGTGAGGTGAGGGAGGCCCAGCCCCAGCATTTT
CASSEVREAQPQHF
>TRBJ1-2|TRBV19|TRBD1
TGTGCCAGTAGTCCTGGGACAGGGGGATATGGCTACACCTTC
CASSPGTGGYGYTF
>TRBJ2-1|TRBV9|-
TGTGCCAGCAGCCCCACAGGGCTGGGGAATGAGCAGTTCTTC
CASSPTGLGNEQFF
>TRBJ1-1|TRBV9|TRBD1
TGTGCCAGCAGCGCCGACAGGGCTATTGGGTCTGAAGCTTTCTTT
CASSADRAIGSEAFF
>TRBJ1-1|TRBV10-2|-
TGCGCCAGCAGTGAGACAGTGGGCACTGAAGCTTTCTTT
CASSETVGTEAFF
>TRBJ2-1|TRBV5-1|TRBD2
TGCGCCAGCAGCGACGGACTAGCGAATGAGCAGTTCTTC
CASSDGLANEQFF
>TRBJ2-4|TRBV2|TRBD1
TGTGCCAGCAACCCGGGACAGGGGGCTGGGACCAAAAACATTCAGTACTTC
CASNPGQGAGTKNIQYF
>TRBJ2-7|TRBV28|-
TGTGCCAGCAGTTTACTCGGGACACTCTCTTACGAGCAGTACTTC
CASSLLGTLSYEQYF
>TRBJ2-7|TRBV27|-
TGTGCCAGCAGTCCGGTGGCCGCCCGATACGAGCAGTACTTC
CASSPVAARYEQYF
>TRBJ2-7|TRBV6-5|-
TGTGCCAGCACCCCCGGCTTGGGTCCCTACGAGCAGTACTTC
CASTPGLGPYEQYF